The 21 T cell receptor beta chains below come from one sample, sequenced in a study of CDR3 diversity in severe acne. From the PCR reads, TCRdb called clonotypes with MiXCR, one entry per CDR3 protein. The repertoire holds about 93,000 distinct CDR3 sequences, with roughly half as singletons. Source material: blood. The receptors stem from a male donor in good health, serving as a control.

The V gene is TRBV20-1, the J gene TRBJ2-5; D unresolved. CDR1 and CDR2 (germline): DFQATT, SNEGSKA (reference sequence). CDR3 size: 13 residues. With 8 bases removed from V and 1 base from J, the gap between germline ends came to 14 bases. The CDR3 loop is CSPSDGLQETQYF. CDR3 in DNA: TGCAGTCCAAGCGACGGGCTCCAAGAGACCCAGTACTTC.

The J gene is TRBJ1-3, the V gene TRBV25-1; TRBD1 matches 8 bases. V trimming: 11 bases; J trimming: 3 bases; junction bases outside the gene matches: 12. Germline V gives CDR1 MGHDK, CDR2 SYGVNS. This CDR3 region has 15 residues. The DNA for the CDR3 is TGTGCCCGAGCGACAGGGGTGTTTCTTGGAAACACCATATATTTT. Amino acid sequence: CARATGVFLGNTIYF.

This chain uses TRBV6-5 with TRBJ2-7; the match to TRBD2 covers 15 bases. This CDR3 comprises 15 residues. Per the germline V gene, CDR1 is MNHEY and CDR2 is SVGAGI. The V and J ends lost 6 bases and 5 bases, in that order; junction bases with no gene match: 5. The CDR3 region is CASRWGLAGGDEQYF. DNA of the CDR3: TGTGCCAGCAGATGGGGACTAGCGGGAGGTGACGAGCAGTACTTC.

The V gene is TRBV6-4, the J gene TRBJ2-1, with 13 nucleotides matching TRBD2. Germline V gene data show CDR1 as MRHNA and CDR2 as SNTAGT. The junction had 4 bases not matched to a gene; V was cut back by 0 bases and J by 8 bases. The CDR3 length is 16 residues. Written as DNA, the CDR3 is TGTGCCAGCAGTGACTCCGGGACTAGCGGGAAGGATGAGCAGTTCTTC. Protein product: CASSDSGTSGKDEQFF.

This clonotype was counted only a few times. J is TRBJ2-5 and V is TRBV7-9; D call uncertain. Germline assignment: CDR1 SEHNR and CDR2 FQNEAQ (reference sequence). The CDR3 has 13 amino acids. Trimming cost V 1 base and J 6 bases, with 9 bases left between them. The CDR3 region has the DNA TGTGCCAGCAGCTTAGGGTGGACCCAGACCCAGTACTTC. It yields the protein CASSLGWTQTQYF.

This clonotype was detected only once. A much larger clone lies one base from this, so it may be a read error. The chain links TRBV28 to TRBJ2-2; D not certain. Germline V gene sequence: CDR1 MDHEN, CDR2 SYDVKM. The CDR3 consists of 12 residues. This chain's CDR3 is CTSSLSGGELFF. Written as DNA, the CDR3 is TGTACCAGCAGTTTAAGTGGCGGGGAGCTGTTTTTT.

This clonotype rates as medium-sized. The chain carries TRBV5-6 and TRBJ2-7; 7 bases match TRBD2. Germline CDR1 reads SGHDT; CDR2 reads YYEEEE. The CDR3 is 16 amino acids. Trimming removed 2 bases from V and 3 bases from J; junction bases left unmatched: 11. This CDR3 is CASSLWREMSGYEQYF. CDR3 nucleotides: TGTGCCAGCAGCTTATGGCGGGAGATGTCGGGCTACGAGCAGTACTTC. The variable domain in full, completed from reference TRBV5-6 and TRBJ2-7, reads DAGVTQSPTHLIKTRGQQVTLRCSPKSGHDTVSWYQQALGQGPQFIFQYYEEEERQRGNFPDRFSGHQFPNYSSELNVNALLLGDSALYLCASSLWREMSGYEQYFGPGTRLTVT.

This clonotype was recorded many times. The chain uses TRBV28 and TRBJ1-4, with TRBD1 identical over 7 bases. This CDR3 has 14 amino acids. With 3 bases clipped from V and 2 bases from J, the junction kept 0 bases outside the gene matches. CDR1 MDHEN and CDR2 SYDVKM come from the germline V gene. Here the CDR3 reads CASSFRGTNEKLFF. Here the CDR3 DNA reads TGTGCCAGCAGTTTCAGGGGGACTAATGAAAAACTGTTTTTT.

This sequence joins TRBV24-1 and TRBJ2-7; TRBD2 aligns across 15 bases. The CDR3 loop spans 16 amino acids. Germline V gene sequence: CDR1 KGHDR, CDR2 SFDVKD. The junction had 4 bases not matched to a gene; V was cut back by 4 bases and J by 4 bases. The CDR3 is CATSDPGLAGGYEQYF. Here the CDR3 DNA reads TGTGCCACCAGTGACCCCGGACTAGCGGGGGGGTACGAGCAGTACTTC.

The V and J genes are TRBV25-1 and TRBJ1-5, with 9 bases identical to TRBD1. The V gene end was trimmed by 5 bases and the J gene end by 6 bases; junction bases not matched to a gene: 8. This CDR3 region has 15 residues. Germline CDR1 MGHDK, CDR2 SYGVNS. For the CDR3, the DNA is TGTGCCAGCAGTTTAACAGGGGGCGCGGGTCAGCCCCAGCATTTT. Its translation is CASSLTGGAGQPQHF.

This clonotype appeared many times. The chain employs TRBV5-4 and TRBJ1-1; the D is unclear. This CDR3 region has 11 residues. The V and J ends lost 0 bases and 7 bases respectively, with 4 bases between them. Germline V gene sequence: CDR1 SGHNT, CDR2 YYREEE (reference sequence). The CDR3, as DNA: TGTGCCAGCAGCTTGGGGAGTGAAGCTTTCTTT. It encodes CASSLGSEAFF. Combining the CDR3 with reference TRBV5-4 and TRBJ1-1 gives the whole variable domain ETGVTQSPTHLIKTRGQQVTLRCSSQSGHNTVSWYQQALGQGPQFIFQYYREEENGRGNFPPRFSGLQFPNYSSELNVNALELDDSALYLCASSLGSEAFFGQGTRLTVV.

The rearrangement uses TRBV2 and TRBJ2-7, with D perhaps being TRBD1 or TRBD2 (6 bases each). The germline V and J ends were trimmed by 7 bases and 4 bases, with 17 bases remaining between them. The CDR3 runs to 14 residues. Germline V lookup: CDR1 SNHLY, CDR2 FYNNEI. In DNA form, the CDR3 reads TGTGCCAGCAATATCGGGGGCGCAACATACGAGCAGTACTTC. Protein sequence: CASNIGGATYEQYF.

This clonotype was seen many times. The chain is built from TRBV5-5 and TRBJ1-4, with D hard to call. The CDR3 length is 12 residues. Deletions cut 4 bases from V and 6 bases from J, with 7 bases between. From germline, CDR1 is SGHKS and CDR2 YYEKEE (reference sequence). The CDR3: CASSPEDEKLFF. CDR3 nucleotides: TGTGCCAGCAGCCCGGAAGATGAAAAACTGTTTTTT.

In this sample, this clonotype turned up many times. V gene TRBV7-2 combines with J gene TRBJ1-2, with a tentative D call TRBD1 (6 bases). Looked up from germline, CDR1 is SGHTA and CDR2 is FQGNSA. CDR3 length equals 13 residues. Trimming removed 5 bases from V and 3 bases from J, with 10 bases in between. DNA for the CDR3: TGTGCCAGCAGCCCTCGGACAGACTATGGCTACACCTTC. Its translation is CASSPRTDYGYTF.

The J gene is TRBJ2-5, the V gene TRBV7-2, with D uncertain. The CDR3 has 15 residues. Trimming took 6 bases from V and 5 from J, leaving 19 bases between them. Looked up from germline, CDR1 is SGHTA and CDR2 is FQGNSA. In DNA form, the CDR3 reads TGTGCCAGCAGTCCCGGACGGTTAATGCGGGAGACCCAGTACTTC. Amino acid sequence: CASSPGRLMRETQYF.

At least ten counts were recorded for this clonotype. A junction end diverges from the germline sequence, so it may reflect a read error. The chain uses TRBV20-1 and TRBJ1-2, with D uncertain. Germline V gives CDR1 DFQATT, CDR2 SNEGSKA (reference sequence). The CDR3 has 8 residues. The CDR3 sequence: CSARGADF. The DNA of the CDR3 is TGCAGTGCTAGAGGGGCCGACTTC.

This clonotype is medium-sized by share. This rearrangement joins TRBV6-4 to TRBJ2-3; TRBD2 might be the D (5 bases). Trimming stripped 4 bases from V and 0 bases from J, with 5 bases between. This CDR3 has 13 residues. CDR1 and CDR2 from the germline V gene are MRHNA and SNTAGT. CDR3 coding DNA: TGTGCCAGCAGTGGCGGGAGCACAGATACGCAGTATTTT. It encodes CASSGGSTDTQYF.

In this sample, this clonotype turned up a few times. This chain uses TRBV3-1 with TRBJ2-2, with TRBD1 identical over 11 bases. J gave up 4 bases and V 3 bases, and 4 bases lay outside the gene matches. This CDR3 region has 16 residues. CDR1 and CDR2 (germline): LGHDT, YNNKEL (reference sequence). This chain's CDR3 is CASSQGDRGVTGELFF. The CDR3 DNA reads TGTGCCAGCAGCCAGGGGGACAGGGGGGTCACCGGGGAGCTGTTTTTT.

This clonotype was seen only a few times. J is TRBJ1-2 and V is TRBV4-1; D remains ambiguous. CDR1 and CDR2 from the germline V gene are MGHRA and YSYEKL. The CDR3 is 15 amino acids. V dropped 5 bases and J dropped 4 bases, with 17 bases sitting between them. The CDR3 nucleotides read TGCGCCAGCAGCTCGGTATCCCTGGGAAGCTATGGCTACACCTTC. This gives the protein CASSSVSLGSYGYTF.

The chain is built from TRBV3-1 and TRBJ2-6; D not certain. From germline, CDR1 is LGHDT and CDR2 YNNKEL (reference sequence). V gave up 6 bases and J gave up 0 bases, with 9 bases separating them. The CDR3 length is 15 residues. This CDR3 is CASSARASGANVLTF. The CDR3 coding sequence is TGTGCCAGCAGTGCTAGGGCCTCTGGGGCCAACGTCCTGACTTTC.

The chain links TRBV7-3 to TRBJ2-5; D unresolved. Germline CDR1 SGHTA, CDR2 FQGTGA. The CDR3 has 12 residues. With 10 bases removed from V and 4 bases from J, the gap between germline ends came to 13 bases. The CDR3 region is CATLGRAETQYF. The CDR3 nucleotides read TGTGCCACCCTGGGCCGGGCAGAGACCCAGTACTTC.